This T cell receptor beta chain was sequenced during a study of identical twins. Overall study results and limits: There was an excess of low generation probability in the out-of-frame alpha sequences that twins shared.

A universal primer binding site was introduced by template switching. The final cDNA contained unique molecular identifiers. TCRdb re-called the 5' RACE reads with MiXCR, one entry per CDR3 protein. The sample records about 720,000 distinct CDR3 sequences, 15% to 20% being singletons. CDR3 length equals 11 residues. Trimming took 1 base from V and 7 from J, leaving 7 bases between them. Germline values: CDR1 DFQATT, CDR2 SNEGSKA (reference sequence). Note on this clonotype: Its antigen is unidentified.

In addition, the sample was reused for a study of T cells expressing NK-cell markers. From that report: The authors sequenced eight donors, of whom seven were HCMV-seropositive and one was seronegative. There were a handful of donors in whom these clonotypes also led the CD3+CD56-NKG2C+ fraction.

The TCR comes from a woman aged 18-29 years in good health. Sequences were obtained from PBMCs. V and J are TRBV20-1 and TRBJ2-5; D not resolved. CDR3 DNA sequence: TGCAGTGCTAGAGGCCCGGGGACCCAGTACTTC. Translation: CSARGPGTQYF.